The TCR beta chain described here comes from a study of T cells in Graves' hyperthyroidism and ophthalmopathy. Overall study findings and caveats: Researchers found most expanded thyroid clonotypes above 0.001 in blood as well.

It was RNA transcripts that yielded the amplified TCR beta CDR3 regions. TCR CDR3 regions were first amplified by RT-PCR with HTBI primers. Using its own MiXCR run on the multiplex PCR reads, TCRdb lists one record per CDR3 protein. The sample shows hundreds of thousands of distinct CDR3 sequences, approximately 14% of them seen only once. This clonotype appeared many times. Its antigen is not known. Absence of ophthalmopathy progression within 18 months defined stable Graves' hyperthyroidism. In patients aged 18 to 65, hyperthyroidism was newly diagnosed, with duration under 2 months. Diagnostic decisions used clinical symptoms, serum thyroxine and TRAb, thyroid ultrasound and orbital computed tomography. Deletions cut 5 bases from V and 0 bases from J, with 11 bases between. CDR1 and CDR2 from the germline V gene are MNHEY and SMNVEV (reference sequence). The CDR3 runs 14 residues.

Sequencing used blood. The chain combines TRBV27 with TRBJ2-7, with D possibly being TRBD2 (6 bases). This clonotype was obtained from a woman aged 30 to 39 with Graves' hyperthyroidism. The CDR3, as DNA: TGTGCCAGCAGTCGCGACGGGAGCTCCTACGAGCAGTACTTC. Its protein is CASSRDGSSYEQYF.